This T cell receptor (beta chain) was obtained from a study of shared T cell receptors in the human thymus. This CDR3 has 17 amino acids. The V gene's germline CDR1 is SGHKS and CDR2 YYEKEE (reference sequence). V was clipped by 4 bases and J by 3 bases, with 23 bases between them. TCRdb keeps only in-frame clones here, not all; method: immunoSEQ multiplex PCR. The sample lists under 850,000 clones, 88% occurring once. These data were also filed under a second study, of human thymus T cells. That work states: Donor material was obtained from healthy Finnish infants undergoing corrective surgery for congenital heart defects. Related studies found that unrelated individuals share highly overlapping thymic repertoires.

The receptor was isolated from a boy younger than two with a congenital heart defect. The V gene is TRBV5-5, the J gene TRBJ2-7, with D possibly matching TRBD2 (6 bases). Sequencing input: thymocytes. The CDR3 DNA sequence: TGTGCCAGCAGCCGCACATGGACTAAGCTCTTGGTCTACGAGCAGTACTTC. As protein: CASSRTWTKLLVYEQYF.